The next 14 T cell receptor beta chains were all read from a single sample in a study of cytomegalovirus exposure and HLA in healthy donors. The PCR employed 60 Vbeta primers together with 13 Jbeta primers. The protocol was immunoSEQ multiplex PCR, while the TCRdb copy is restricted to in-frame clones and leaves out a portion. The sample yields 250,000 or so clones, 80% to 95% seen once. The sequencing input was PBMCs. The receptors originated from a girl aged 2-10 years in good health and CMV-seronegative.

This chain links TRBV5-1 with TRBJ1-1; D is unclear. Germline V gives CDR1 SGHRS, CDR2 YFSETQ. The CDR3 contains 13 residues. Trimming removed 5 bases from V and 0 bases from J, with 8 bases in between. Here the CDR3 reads CASSREMNTEAFF. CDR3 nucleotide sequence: TGCGCCAGCAGTAGGGAGATGAACACTGAAGCTTTCTTT.

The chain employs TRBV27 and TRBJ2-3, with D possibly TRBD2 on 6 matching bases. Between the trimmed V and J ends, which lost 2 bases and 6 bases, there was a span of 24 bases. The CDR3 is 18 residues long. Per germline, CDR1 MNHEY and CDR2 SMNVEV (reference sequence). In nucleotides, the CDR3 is TGTGCCAGCAGTTTAGGGTTGGATCTAGCGAGGTTGGGGGATACGCAGTATTTT. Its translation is CASSLGLDLARLGDTQYF.

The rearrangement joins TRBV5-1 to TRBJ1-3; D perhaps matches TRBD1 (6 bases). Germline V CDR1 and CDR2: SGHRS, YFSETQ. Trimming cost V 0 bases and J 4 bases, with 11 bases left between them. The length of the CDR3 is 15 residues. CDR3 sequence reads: CASSLGTVTGNTIYF. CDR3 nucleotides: TGCGCCAGCAGCTTGGGGACAGTGACAGGAAACACCATATATTTT.

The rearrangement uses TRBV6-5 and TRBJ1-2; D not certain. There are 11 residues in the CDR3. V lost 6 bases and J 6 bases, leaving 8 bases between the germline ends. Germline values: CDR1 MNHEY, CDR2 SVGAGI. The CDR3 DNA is TGTGCCAGCAGATGGACTCATGGCTACACCTTC. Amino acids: CASRWTHGYTF.

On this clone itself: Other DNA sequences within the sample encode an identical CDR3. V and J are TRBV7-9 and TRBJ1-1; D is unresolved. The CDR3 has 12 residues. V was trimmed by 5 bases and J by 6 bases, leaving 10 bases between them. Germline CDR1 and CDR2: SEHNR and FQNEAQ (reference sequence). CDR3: CASSLGGAEAFF. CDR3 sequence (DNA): TGTGCCAGCAGCCTCGGCGGGGCTGAAGCTTTCTTT.

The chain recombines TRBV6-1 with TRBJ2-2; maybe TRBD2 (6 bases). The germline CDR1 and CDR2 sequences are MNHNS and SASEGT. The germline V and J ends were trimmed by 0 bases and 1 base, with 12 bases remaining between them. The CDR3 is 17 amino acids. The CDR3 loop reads CASSEAATSKNTGELFF. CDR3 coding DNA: TGTGCCAGCAGTGAAGCGGCGACTAGTAAGAACACCGGGGAGCTGTTTTTT.

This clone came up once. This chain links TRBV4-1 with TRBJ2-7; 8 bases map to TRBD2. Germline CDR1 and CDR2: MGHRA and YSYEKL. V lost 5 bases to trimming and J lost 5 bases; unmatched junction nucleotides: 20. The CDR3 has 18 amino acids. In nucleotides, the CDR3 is TGCGCCAGCAGCGCCCGAAGGGGTAGCGGGAAGGGGTATGACGAGCAGTACTTC. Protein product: CASSARRGSGKGYDEQYF.

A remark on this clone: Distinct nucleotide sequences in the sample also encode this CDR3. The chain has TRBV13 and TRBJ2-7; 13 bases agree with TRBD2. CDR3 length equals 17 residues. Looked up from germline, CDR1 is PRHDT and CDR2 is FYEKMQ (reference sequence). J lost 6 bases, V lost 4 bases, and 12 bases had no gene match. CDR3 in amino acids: CASSSRTSGSSGGEQYF. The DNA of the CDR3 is TGTGCCAGCAGCTCCCGGACTAGCGGGAGCTCAGGGGGCGAGCAGTACTTC.

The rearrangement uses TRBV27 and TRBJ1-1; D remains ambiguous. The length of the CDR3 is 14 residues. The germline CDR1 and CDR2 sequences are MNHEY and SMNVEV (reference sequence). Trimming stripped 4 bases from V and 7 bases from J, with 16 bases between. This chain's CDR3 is CASSSQSGLGEAFF. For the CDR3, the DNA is TGTGCCAGCAGTTCCCAATCGGGATTAGGTGAAGCTTTCTTT.

The CDR3 here is CATSRGVEQYF. CDR3 nucleotide sequence: TGTGCCACCAGCAGAGGCGTTGAGCAGTACTTC. The chain combines TRBV15 with TRBJ2-7; D not certain. This CDR3 has 11 residues. Trimming stripped 1 base from V and 7 bases from J, with 5 bases between. Per germline, CDR1 LNHNV and CDR2 YYDKDF (reference sequence).

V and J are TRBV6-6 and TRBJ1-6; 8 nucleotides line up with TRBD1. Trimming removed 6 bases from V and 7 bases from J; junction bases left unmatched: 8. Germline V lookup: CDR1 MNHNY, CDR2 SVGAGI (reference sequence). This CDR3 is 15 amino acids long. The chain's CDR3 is CASSETGGDNSPLHF. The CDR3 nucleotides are TGTGCCAGCAGCGAAACAGGGGGGGACAATTCACCCCTCCACTTT.

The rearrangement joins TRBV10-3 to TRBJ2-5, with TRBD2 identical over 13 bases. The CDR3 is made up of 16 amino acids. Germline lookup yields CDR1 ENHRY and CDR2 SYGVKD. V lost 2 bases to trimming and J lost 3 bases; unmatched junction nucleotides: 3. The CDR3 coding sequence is TGTGCCATCAGTGAGCCCGGACTAGCGGGGGAAGAGACCCAGTACTTC. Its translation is CAISEPGLAGEETQYF.

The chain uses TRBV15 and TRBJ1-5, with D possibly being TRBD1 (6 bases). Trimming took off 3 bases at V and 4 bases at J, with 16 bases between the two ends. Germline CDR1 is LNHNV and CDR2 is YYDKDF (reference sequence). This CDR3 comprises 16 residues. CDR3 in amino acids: CATSSNDRPGNQPQHF. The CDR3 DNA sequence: TGTGCCACCAGCAGTAACGACAGGCCCGGGAATCAGCCCCAGCATTTT.

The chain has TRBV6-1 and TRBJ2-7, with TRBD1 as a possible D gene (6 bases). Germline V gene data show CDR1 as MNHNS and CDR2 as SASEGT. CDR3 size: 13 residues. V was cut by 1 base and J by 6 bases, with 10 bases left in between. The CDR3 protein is CASSEEQGFEQYF. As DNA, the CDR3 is TGTGCCAGCAGTGAAGAACAGGGTTTCGAGCAGTACTTC.